This TCR beta chain emerged from a study of post-analysis software for immune sequencing data. Overall study context: There were relapsing-remitting, secondary progressive and progressive-relapsing multiple sclerosis among the disease courses included. Study-level points and caveats: Compared with controls, patients had more of about 5 TRBV segments, including TRBV5-6, TRBV5-1 and TRBV20-1. Compared against controls, patients with multiple sclerosis displayed significantly lower normalized Chao1 diversity.

Germline V gives CDR1 SGHTA, CDR2 FQGTGA. CDR3 length: 11 residues. The TCR beta cDNA libraries carried unique molecular identifiers. Each CDR3 protein gets one entry after TCRdb re-called the PCR reads with MiXCR. The data show more than 500,000 distinct CDR3 sequences, approximately 31% seen once. Concerning this clonotype itself: Its target is unknown.

The sequenced sample was blood. The sequence was obtained from a girl under 18 with multiple sclerosis. This chain links TRBV7-3 with TRBJ2-5; D not resolved. Gene TRBJ2-7 matches the end of the DNA better, so the J call may be wrong. The CDR3 sequence is CASSPWAEQYF. The DNA of the CDR3 is TGTGCCAGCAGCCCATGGGCCGAGCAGTACTTC.